The clone carrying this T cell receptor (beta chain) was seen repeatedly, ten times or more. Its cognate antigen is unknown. The data derive from a study of T cells in Graves' hyperthyroidism and ophthalmopathy. PBMCs were derived from 7.5 to 10 ml fresh peripheral blood. RNA transcripts gave rise to amplified TCR beta CDR3 regions. HTBI primers were the set used in a first-round RT-PCR of the TCR CDR3. TCRdb re-analysed the multiplex PCR reads in MiXCR, keeping a single row per CDR3 protein. The sample has 600,000 to 700,000 distinct CDR3 sequences; roughly 14% are singletons. Study-wide results and caveats: Separating ophthalmopathy from stable hyperthyroidism was achieved by a 13 V-J model. Most expanded thyroid clonotypes above 0.001 also appeared in blood.

J was trimmed by 2 bases and V by 3 bases; bases with no gene match: 7. This CDR3 is 15 amino acids long. Germline V gene data show CDR1 as SQVTM and CDR2 as ANQGSEA. The clonotype comes from a woman aged 40-49 years with Graves' ophthalmopathy. Sequencing was done on a sample of blood. The chain couples TRBV29-1 to TRBJ2-5, with 9 bases identical to TRBD2. CDR3 loop: CSVEGGLAGQETQYF. The CDR3 coding sequence is TGCAGCGTTGAGGGGGGGCTAGCGGGACAAGAGACCCAGTACTTC.